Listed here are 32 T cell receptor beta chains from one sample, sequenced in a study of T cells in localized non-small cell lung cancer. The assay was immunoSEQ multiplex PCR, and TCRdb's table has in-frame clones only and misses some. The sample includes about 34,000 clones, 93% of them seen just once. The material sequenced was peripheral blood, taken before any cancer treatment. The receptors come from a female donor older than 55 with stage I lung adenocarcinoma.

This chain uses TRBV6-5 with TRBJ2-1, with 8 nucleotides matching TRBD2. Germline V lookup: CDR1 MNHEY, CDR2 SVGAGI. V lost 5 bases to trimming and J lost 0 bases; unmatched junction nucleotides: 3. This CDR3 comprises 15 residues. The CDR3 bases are TGTGCCAGCAGTAAGCGGGGGAGCTCCTACAATGAGCAGTTCTTC. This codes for CASSKRGSSYNEQFF.

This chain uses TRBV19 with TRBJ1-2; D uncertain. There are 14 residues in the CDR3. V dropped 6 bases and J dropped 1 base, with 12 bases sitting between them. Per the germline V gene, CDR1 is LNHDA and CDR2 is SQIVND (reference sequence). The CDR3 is CASRTAEINYGYTF. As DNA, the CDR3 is TGTGCCAGTAGAACAGCGGAGATTAACTATGGCTACACCTTC.

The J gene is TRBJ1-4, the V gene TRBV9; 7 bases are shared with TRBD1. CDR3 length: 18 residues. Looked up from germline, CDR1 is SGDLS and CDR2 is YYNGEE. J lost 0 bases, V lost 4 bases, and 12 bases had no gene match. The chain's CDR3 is CASSPREGATATNEKLFF. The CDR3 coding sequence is TGTGCCAGCAGCCCGCGGGAGGGGGCTACGGCAACTAATGAAAAACTGTTTTTT.

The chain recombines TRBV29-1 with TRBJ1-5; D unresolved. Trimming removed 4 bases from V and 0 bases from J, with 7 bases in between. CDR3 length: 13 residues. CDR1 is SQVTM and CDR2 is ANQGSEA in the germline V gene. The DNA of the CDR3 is TGCAGCGTTGTCGTTAATAGCAATCAGCCCCAGCATTTT. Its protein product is CSVVVNSNQPQHF.

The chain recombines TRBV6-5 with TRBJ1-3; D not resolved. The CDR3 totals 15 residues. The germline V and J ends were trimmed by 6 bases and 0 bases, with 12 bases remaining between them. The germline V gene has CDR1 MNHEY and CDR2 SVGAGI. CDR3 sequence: CASRWSFSSGNTIYF. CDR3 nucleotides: TGTGCCAGCAGATGGAGTTTTAGCTCTGGAAACACCATATATTTT.

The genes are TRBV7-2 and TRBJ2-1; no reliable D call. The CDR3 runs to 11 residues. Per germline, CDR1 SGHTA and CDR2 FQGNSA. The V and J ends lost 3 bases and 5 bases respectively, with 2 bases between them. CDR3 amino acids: CASSFNNEQFF. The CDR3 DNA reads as TGTGCCAGCAGCTTCAACAATGAGCAGTTCTTC.

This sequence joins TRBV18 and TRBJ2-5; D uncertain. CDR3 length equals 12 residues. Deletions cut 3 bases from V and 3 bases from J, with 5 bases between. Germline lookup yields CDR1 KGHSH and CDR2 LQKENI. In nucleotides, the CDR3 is TGTGCCAGCTCACCGGGGAAAGAGACCCAGTACTTC. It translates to CASSPGKETQYF.

CDR3 DNA sequence: TGTGCCAGCTCATCCGGGACGGTCGACTATGGCTACACCTTC. This sequence encodes CASSSGTVDYGYTF. The chain employs TRBV18 and TRBJ1-2; TRBD1 might be the D (5 bases). Trimming removed 5 bases from V and 3 bases from J, with 13 bases in between. The CDR3 totals 14 residues. Looked up from germline, CDR1 is KGHSH and CDR2 is LQKENI.

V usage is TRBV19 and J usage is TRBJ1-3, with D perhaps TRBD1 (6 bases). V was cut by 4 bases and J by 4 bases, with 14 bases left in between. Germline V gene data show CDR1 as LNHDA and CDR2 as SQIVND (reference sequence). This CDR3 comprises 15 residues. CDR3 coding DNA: TGTGCCAGTAGTACACACAGGGATTGGGGAAACACCATATATTTT. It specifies CASSTHRDWGNTIYF. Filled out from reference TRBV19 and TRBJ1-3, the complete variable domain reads DGGITQSPKYLFRKEGQNVTLSCEQNLNHDAMYWYRQDPGQGLRLIYYSQIVNDFQKGDIAEGYSVSREKKESFPLTVTSAQKNPTAFYLCASSTHRDWGNTIYFGEGSWLTVV.

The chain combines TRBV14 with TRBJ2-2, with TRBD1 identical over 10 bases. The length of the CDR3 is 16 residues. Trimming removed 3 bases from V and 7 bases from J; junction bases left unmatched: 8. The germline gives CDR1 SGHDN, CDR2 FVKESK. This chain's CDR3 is CASSHVPGQGIGELFF. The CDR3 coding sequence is TGTGCCAGCAGCCACGTCCCGGGACAGGGGATCGGGGAGCTGTTTTTT.

The CDR3 reads CASTTGTSGGDEQFF. Here the CDR3 DNA reads TGTGCCAGCACTACCGGGACTAGCGGGGGCGATGAGCAGTTCTTC. This chain links TRBV6-4 with TRBJ2-1, with 14 positions matching TRBD2. The germline V gene has CDR1 MRHNA and CDR2 SNTAGT. The J segment lost 8 bases and the V segment lost 7 bases, leaving 7 bases of the junction unmatched. The CDR3 sequence is 15 residues long.

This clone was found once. CDR3 amino acids: CASSLAGGVHEQYF. The CDR3 DNA follows: TGCGCCAGCAGCTTGGCGGGGGGGGTCCACGAGCAGTACTTC. V gene TRBV5-1 combines with J gene TRBJ2-7, with TRBD2 matching over 8 bases. V dropped 0 bases and J dropped 5; count of bases not matched to a gene: 4. Germline V gene sequence: CDR1 SGHRS, CDR2 YFSETQ. This CDR3 is built from 14 residues.

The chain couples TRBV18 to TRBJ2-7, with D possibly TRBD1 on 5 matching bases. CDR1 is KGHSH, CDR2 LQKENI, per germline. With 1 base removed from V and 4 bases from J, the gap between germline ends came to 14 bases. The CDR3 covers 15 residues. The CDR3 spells CASSPQDSRAYEQYF. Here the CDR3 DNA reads TGTGCCAGCTCACCACAAGACTCCAGGGCTTACGAGCAGTACTTC. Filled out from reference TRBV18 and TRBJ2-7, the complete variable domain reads NAGVMQNPRHLVRRRGQEARLRCSPMKGHSHVYWYRQLPEEGLKFMVYLQKENIIDESGMPKERFSAEFPKEGPSILRIQQVVRGDSAAYFCASSPQDSRAYEQYFGPGTRLTVT.

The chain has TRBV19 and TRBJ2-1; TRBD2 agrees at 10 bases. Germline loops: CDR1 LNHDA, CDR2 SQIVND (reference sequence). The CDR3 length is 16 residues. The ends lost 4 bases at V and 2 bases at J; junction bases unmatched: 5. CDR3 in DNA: TGTGCCAGTAGTACCTATACTAGCGGGGCCTACAATGAGCAGTTCTTC. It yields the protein CASSTYTSGAYNEQFF.

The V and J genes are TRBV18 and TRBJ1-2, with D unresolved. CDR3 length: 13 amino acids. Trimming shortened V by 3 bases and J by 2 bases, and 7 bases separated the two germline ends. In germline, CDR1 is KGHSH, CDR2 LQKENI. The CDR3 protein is CASSPEGNYGYTF. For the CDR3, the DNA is TGTGCCAGCTCACCCGAAGGGAACTATGGCTACACCTTC.

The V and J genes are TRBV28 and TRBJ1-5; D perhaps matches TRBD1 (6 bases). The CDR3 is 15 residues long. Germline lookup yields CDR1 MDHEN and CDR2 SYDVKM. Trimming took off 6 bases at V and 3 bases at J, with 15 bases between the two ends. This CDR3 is CASRLGTLVNQPQHF. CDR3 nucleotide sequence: TGTGCCAGCAGACTAGGGACATTGGTCAATCAGCCCCAGCATTTT.

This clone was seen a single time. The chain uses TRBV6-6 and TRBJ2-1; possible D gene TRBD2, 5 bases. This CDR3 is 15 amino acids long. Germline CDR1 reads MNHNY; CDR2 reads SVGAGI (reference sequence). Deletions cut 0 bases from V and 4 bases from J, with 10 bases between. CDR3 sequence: CASSYSRGIYNEQFF. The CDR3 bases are TGTGCCAGCAGTTACTCAAGAGGGATTTACAATGAGCAGTTCTTC.

CDR3 in amino acids: CASSLLSGSYNEQFF. CDR3 in DNA: TGTGCCAGCAGCCTCCTCAGCGGCTCCTACAATGAGCAGTTCTTC. The chain recombines TRBV7-3 with TRBJ2-1; perhaps TRBD2 as D (5 bases). V gave up 5 bases and J gave up 0 bases, with 11 bases separating them. This CDR3 is 15 amino acids long. Germline V lookup: CDR1 SGHTA, CDR2 FQGTGA.

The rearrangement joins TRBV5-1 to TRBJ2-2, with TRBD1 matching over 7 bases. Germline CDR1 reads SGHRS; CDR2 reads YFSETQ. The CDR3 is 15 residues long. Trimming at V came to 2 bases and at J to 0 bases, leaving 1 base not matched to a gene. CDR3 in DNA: TGCGCCAGCAGCTTAGACAGGGCGAACACCGGGGAGCTGTTTTTT. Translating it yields CASSLDRANTGELFF. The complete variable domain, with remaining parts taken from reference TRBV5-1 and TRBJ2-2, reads KAGVTQTPRYLIKTRGQQVTLSCSPISGHRSVSWYQQTPGQGLQFLFEYFSETQRNKGNFPGRFSGRQFSNSRSEMNVSTLELGDSALYLCASSLDRANTGELFFGEGSRLTVL.

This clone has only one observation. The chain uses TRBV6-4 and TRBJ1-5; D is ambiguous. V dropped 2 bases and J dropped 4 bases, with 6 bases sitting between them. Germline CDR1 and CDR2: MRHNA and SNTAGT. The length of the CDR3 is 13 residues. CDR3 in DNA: TGTGCCAGCAGTGACAGGGAAAATCAGCCCCAGCATTTT. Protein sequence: CASSDRENQPQHF.

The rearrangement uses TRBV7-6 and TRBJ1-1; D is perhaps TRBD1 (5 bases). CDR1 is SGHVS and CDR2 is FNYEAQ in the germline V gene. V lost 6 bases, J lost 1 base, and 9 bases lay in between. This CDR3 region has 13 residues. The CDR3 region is CASRLQENTEAFF. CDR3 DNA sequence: TGTGCCAGCAGGTTACAGGAGAACACTGAAGCTTTCTTT.

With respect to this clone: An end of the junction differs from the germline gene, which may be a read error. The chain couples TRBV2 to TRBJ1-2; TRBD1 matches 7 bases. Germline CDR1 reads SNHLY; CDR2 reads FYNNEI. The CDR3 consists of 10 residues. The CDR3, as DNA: TGTGCCAGCAGGCAGACAGGGCCATACTTC. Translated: CASRQTGPYF.

The CDR3 DNA reads TGCGCCAGCAGCCAGTGGACTTATCGAGGATATGGCTACACCTTC. Translated: CASSQWTYRGYGYTF. The chain joins TRBV4-3 to TRBJ1-2; D is ambiguous. There are 15 residues in the CDR3. Germline V gene sequence: CDR1 LGHNA, CDR2 YSLEER. V lost 3 bases, J lost 5 bases, and 16 bases lay in between.

CDR3 residues: CASLGQGAVQPQHF. The CDR3 bases are TGTGCCAGCCTGGGACAGGGGGCCGTTCAGCCCCAGCATTTT. The chain carries TRBV6-1 and TRBJ1-5, with 12 bases lining up with TRBD1. Germline trimming cut 8 bases from V and 6 bases from J; bases unmatched to any gene: 5. This CDR3 spans 14 amino acids. Per germline, CDR1 MNHNS and CDR2 SASEGT.

CDR3 sequence: CAISDGSGTYEQYV. The CDR3 nucleotides are TGTGCCATCAGTGATGGTAGCGGCACCTACGAGCAGTACGTC. This chain uses TRBV10-3 with TRBJ2-7, with D maybe TRBD2 (6 bases). CDR1 is ENHRY and CDR2 is SYGVKD in the germline V gene. Deletions cut 3 bases from V and 2 bases from J, with 11 bases between. The CDR3 length is 14 residues.

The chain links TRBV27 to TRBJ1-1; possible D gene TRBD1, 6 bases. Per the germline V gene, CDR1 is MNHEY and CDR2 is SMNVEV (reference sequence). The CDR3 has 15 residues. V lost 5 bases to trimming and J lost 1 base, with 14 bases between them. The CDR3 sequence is CASSNHRVQNTEAFF. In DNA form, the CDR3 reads TGTGCCAGCAGTAATCACAGGGTGCAGAACACTGAAGCTTTCTTT.

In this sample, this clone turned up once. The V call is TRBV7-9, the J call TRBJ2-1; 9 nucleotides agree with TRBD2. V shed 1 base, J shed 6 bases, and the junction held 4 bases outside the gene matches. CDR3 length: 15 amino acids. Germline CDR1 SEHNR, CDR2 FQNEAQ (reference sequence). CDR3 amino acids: CASSLDSGGRNEQFF. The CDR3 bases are TGTGCCAGCAGCTTAGACAGCGGGGGGCGCAATGAGCAGTTCTTC. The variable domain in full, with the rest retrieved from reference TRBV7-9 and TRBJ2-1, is DTGVSQNPRHKITKRGQNVTFRCDPISEHNRLYWYRQTLGQGPEFLTYFQNEAQLEKSRLLSDRFSAERPKGSFSTLEIQRTEQGDSAMYLCASSLDSGGRNEQFFGPGTRLTVL.

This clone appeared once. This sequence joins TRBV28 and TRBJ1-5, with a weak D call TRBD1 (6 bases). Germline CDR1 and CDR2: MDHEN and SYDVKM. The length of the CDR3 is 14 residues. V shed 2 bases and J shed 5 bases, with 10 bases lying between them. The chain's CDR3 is CASSLGTHDQPQHF. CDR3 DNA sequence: TGTGCCAGCAGTTTAGGGACACACGATCAGCCCCAGCATTTT.

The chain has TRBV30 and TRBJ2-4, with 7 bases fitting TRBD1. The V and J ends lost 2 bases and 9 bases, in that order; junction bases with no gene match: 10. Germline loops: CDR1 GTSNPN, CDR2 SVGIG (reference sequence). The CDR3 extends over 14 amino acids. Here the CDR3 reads CAWSPRTGRGIQYF. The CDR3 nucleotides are TGTGCCTGGAGTCCTCGGACAGGACGGGGCATTCAGTACTTC.

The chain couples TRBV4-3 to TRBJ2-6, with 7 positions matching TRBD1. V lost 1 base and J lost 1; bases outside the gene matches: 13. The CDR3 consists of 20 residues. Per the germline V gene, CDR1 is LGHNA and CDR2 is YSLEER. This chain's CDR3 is CASSQGTGQVLSSGANVLTF. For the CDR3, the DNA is TGCGCCAGCAGCCAAGGGACCGGACAGGTTTTGTCATCTGGGGCCAACGTCCTGACTTTC.

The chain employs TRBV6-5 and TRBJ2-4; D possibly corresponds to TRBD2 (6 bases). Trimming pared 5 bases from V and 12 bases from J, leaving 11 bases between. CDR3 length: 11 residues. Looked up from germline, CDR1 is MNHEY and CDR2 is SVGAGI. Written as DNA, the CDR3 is TGTGCCAGCAGTCCGGCGGAGGGTCAGTACTTC. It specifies CASSPAEGQYF.

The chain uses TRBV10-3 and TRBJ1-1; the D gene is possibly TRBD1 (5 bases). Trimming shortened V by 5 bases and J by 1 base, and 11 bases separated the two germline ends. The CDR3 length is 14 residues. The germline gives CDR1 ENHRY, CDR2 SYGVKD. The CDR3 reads CAISRIQGNTEAFF. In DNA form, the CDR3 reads TGTGCCATCAGTCGAATTCAGGGGAACACTGAAGCTTTCTTT.